The clone carrying this TCR beta chain was seen just once. Antigen: not known. This entry comes from a study of cytomegalovirus exposure and HLA in healthy donors. Turning to the study itself: Inside one of the first data releases sat tens of millions of unique TCRs taken from HLA-typed donors. Study-wide findings and caveats: It was reported in a later analysis that an Asian-associated ancestry cluster showed fewer N-insertions than the roughly 660-donor mean.

Researchers ran the PCR with 60 Vbeta and 13 Jbeta primers. Libraries were prepared by immunoSEQ multiplex PCR; TCRdb keeps only in-frame clonotypes and omits some of them. The profile shows 150,000 to 200,000 clones, roughly 87% of them singletons. Germline loops: CDR1 SGHAT, CDR2 FQNNGV. V was shortened by 6 bases and J by 0 bases, with 11 bases between the two germline ends. This CDR3 has 15 amino acids. Sequencing was done on a sample of PBMCs. This sequence joins TRBV11-2 and TRBJ1-4; D remains ambiguous. This TCR was sampled from a man in his fifties or sixties in good health and CMV-seropositive. The CDR3 coding sequence is TGTGCCAGCAGGTCGCGCGCGGCAACTAATGAAAAACTGTTTTTT. Translated, it gives CASRSRAATNEKLFF.